These 25 T cell receptor beta chains were all obtained from the same sample, sequenced in a study of blood T cell repertoires in COVID-19. Produced via immunoSEQ multiplex PCR; TCRdb's table is partial and in-frame only. The table lists 110,000 to 150,000 clones, around 83% of them singletons. What was sequenced was peripheral blood. These receptors were collected from a human donor in a cohort sampled during active COVID-19.

This clone came up once. The genes are TRBV29-1 and TRBJ2-1; TRBD1 is a possible D gene (5 bases). The V gene lost 1 base and the J gene lost 8 bases, with 15 bases spanning the gap. The CDR3 runs to 14 residues. Looked up from germline, CDR1 is SQVTM and CDR2 is ANQGSEA. The CDR3 here is CSVEGTPDPHEQFF. As DNA, the CDR3 is TGCAGCGTTGAAGGGACACCGGACCCCCATGAGCAGTTCTTC.

The count of this clone is one. V and J are TRBV4-2 and TRBJ2-3; D not certain. Germline CDR1 LGHNA, CDR2 YNFKEQ. Trimming left V 0 bases short and J 3 bases short, with 10 bases between. CDR3 length: 15 amino acids. CDR3 in amino acids: CASSQDGRPTDTQYF. The DNA for the CDR3 is TGTGCCAGCAGCCAAGATGGGCGTCCGACAGATACGCAGTATTTT.

This clone was seen once. The chain uses TRBV7-9 and TRBJ1-6; D not resolved. V lost 5 bases, J lost 12 bases, and 20 bases lay in between. The CDR3 spans 15 residues. CDR1 SEHNR and CDR2 FQNEAQ come from the germline V gene (reference sequence). CDR3 bases: TGTGCCAGCAGCCGCGCCGGGTCGCGCATCCAACCCCTCCACTTT. Protein: CASSRAGSRIQPLHF.

The chain links TRBV18 to TRBJ1-4, with TRBD1 matching over 7 bases. This CDR3 region has 16 residues. V shed 4 bases and J 7 bases; nucleotides not matched to a gene: 12. Germline CDR1 KGHSH, CDR2 LQKENI. The DNA for the CDR3 is TGTGCCAGCTCACTTACCGGTTACAGGGGAGGTGAAAAACTGTTTTTT. This gives the protein CASSLTGYRGGEKLFF. Full variable domain (rest looked up from reference TRBV18 and TRBJ1-4): NAGVMQNPRHLVRRRGQEARLRCSPMKGHSHVYWYRQLPEEGLKFMVYLQKENIIDESGMPKERFSAEFPKEGPSILRIQQVVRGDSAAYFCASSLTGYRGGEKLFFGSGTQLSVL.

This clone is a singleton in its sample. The chain has TRBV7-3 and TRBJ2-1, with D tentatively TRBD1 (6 bases). Trimming pared 1 base from V and 5 bases from J, leaving 12 bases between. The CDR3 has 15 amino acids. CDR1 is SGHTA and CDR2 is FQGTGA in the germline V gene. The CDR3 bases are TGTGCCAGCAGCTTAAGCAGGGGCCTACACAATGAGCAGTTCTTC. Its translation is CASSLSRGLHNEQFF.

The V gene is TRBV18, the J gene TRBJ2-5; the D gene is possibly TRBD2 (6 bases). The ends were cut back, 3 bases at V and 3 bases at J, with 11 bases in the middle. The CDR3 runs 14 residues. Germline V gene lookup returns CDR1 KGHSH and CDR2 LQKENI. The CDR3 region is CASSPGGWEETQYF. The DNA for the CDR3 is TGTGCCAGCTCACCGGGGGGATGGGAAGAGACCCAGTACTTC. Drawing the rest from reference TRBV18 and TRBJ2-5, the complete variable domain is NAGVMQNPRHLVRRRGQEARLRCSPMKGHSHVYWYRQLPEEGLKFMVYLQKENIIDESGMPKERFSAEFPKEGPSILRIQQVVRGDSAAYFCASSPGGWEETQYFGPGTRLLVL.

V usage is TRBV4-1 and J usage is TRBJ2-4, with a tentative D call TRBD2 (5 bases). The CDR3 is 18 amino acids. CDR1 is MGHRA, CDR2 YSYEKL, per germline. Between the trimmed V and J ends, which lost 1 base and 1 base, there was a span of 17 bases. In DNA, the CDR3 is TGCGCCAGCAGCCAAGGCCCGGGCGGGCGGGCGGCCAAAAACATTCAGTACTTC. It specifies CASSQGPGGRAAKNIQYF.

The V and J genes are TRBV12-3 or TRBV12-4 and TRBJ2-4, with 8 bases aligning to TRBD1. CDR3 size: 12 residues. The V and J ends lost 6 bases and 7 bases, in that order; junction bases with no gene match: 2. The CDR3 coding sequence is TGTGCCAGCAGCGGACAGGGCAACATTCAGTACTTC. Its protein product is CASSGQGNIQYF.

The V call is TRBV27, the J call TRBJ1-5; D gene ambiguous. V was cut by 4 bases and J by 6 bases, with 7 bases left in between. The CDR3 has 12 residues. Per the germline V gene, CDR1 is MNHEY and CDR2 is SMNVEV (reference sequence). The CDR3 DNA reads as TGTGCCAGCAGTTCAGGCTTTCAGCCCCAGCATTTT. It translates to CASSSGFQPQHF.

This chain links TRBV6-1 with TRBJ1-2; possibly TRBD1 for D (6 bases). Trimming took off 4 bases at V and 0 bases at J, with 15 bases between the two ends. Looked up from germline, CDR1 is MNHNS and CDR2 is SASEGT. The CDR3 contains 16 residues. The CDR3 sequence: CASSGVQGPANYGYTF. CDR3 DNA: TGTGCCAGCAGTGGGGTACAGGGTCCAGCTAACTATGGCTACACCTTC.

The genes are TRBV6-5 and TRBJ2-5, with 10 nucleotides matching TRBD1. The CDR3 runs to 14 residues. Per germline, CDR1 MNHEY and CDR2 SVGAGI. Germline trimming cut 6 bases from V and 4 bases from J; bases unmatched to any gene: 5. CDR3 bases: TGTGCCAGCAGCCGGGACAGGGGCGTAGAGACCCAGTACTTC. This encodes CASSRDRGVETQYF.

This rearrangement joins TRBV24-1 to TRBJ2-3; D not resolved. This CDR3 is 15 amino acids long. Trimming left V 4 bases short and J 1 base short, with 11 bases between. Germline values: CDR1 KGHDR, CDR2 SFDVKD. CDR3 DNA sequence: TGTGCCACCAGTGACCCGGGTTCCGGCACAGATACGCAGTATTTT. This gives the protein CATSDPGSGTDTQYF.

The V call is TRBV6-5, the J call TRBJ2-7; D perhaps matches TRBD1 (7 bases). The germline CDR1 and CDR2 sequences are MNHEY and SVGAGI. The CDR3 loop spans 15 amino acids. Trimming left V 10 bases short and J 0 bases short, with 19 bases between. CDR3 sequence (DNA): TGTGCCATCACGAGGGCAGGGGGGCCCTCCTACGAGCAGTACTTC. It translates to CAITRAGGPSYEQYF.

The genes are TRBV19 and TRBJ2-2, with D maybe TRBD1 (6 bases). This CDR3 contains 18 residues. V lost 3 bases and J lost 2, with 19 bases in between. In germline, CDR1 is LNHDA, CDR2 SQIVND (reference sequence). DNA of the CDR3: TGTGCCAGTAGTATGGGGGCACGGTCTCCGGGCAACACCGGGGAGCTGTTTTTT. Translation: CASSMGARSPGNTGELFF.

V usage is TRBV6-1 and J usage is TRBJ2-7, with D unresolved. The CDR3 is made up of 12 amino acids. Trimming shortened V by 3 bases and J by 1 base, and 4 bases separated the two germline ends. The germline V gene has CDR1 MNHNS and CDR2 SASEGT. The CDR3 region has the DNA TGTGCCAGCAGTGAGTTATCCTACGAGCAGTACTTC. Residues: CASSELSYEQYF.

This clone has only one observation. The genes are TRBV7-9 and TRBJ1-2, with D perhaps TRBD1 (6 bases). The CDR3 loop spans 15 amino acids. V lost 0 bases to trimming and J lost 4 bases, with 12 bases between them. From germline, CDR1 is SEHNR and CDR2 FQNEAQ (reference sequence). This CDR3 reads CASSLALDSTYGYTF. CDR3 in DNA: TGTGCCAGCAGCTTAGCCTTGGACAGCACCTATGGCTACACCTTC.

The chain joins TRBV19 to TRBJ2-2; D not resolved. The germline gives CDR1 LNHDA, CDR2 SQIVND (reference sequence). Trimming removed 1 base from V and 0 bases from J, with 6 bases in between. The CDR3 loop spans 15 amino acids. The CDR3 region has the DNA TGTGCCAGTAGTATAGGGCTGGCGAACACCGGGGAGCTGTTTTTT. This sequence encodes CASSIGLANTGELFF.

The chain joins TRBV28 to TRBJ2-1, with 10 nucleotides matching TRBD2. This CDR3 comprises 15 residues. J was trimmed by 2 bases and V by 5 bases; bases with no gene match: 3. CDR1 is MDHEN, CDR2 SYDVKM, per germline. The DNA of the CDR3 is TGTGCCAGCAGTAGTACTAGCGGGGCCTACAATGAGCAGTTCTTC. It translates to CASSSTSGAYNEQFF. Looking up the rest from reference TRBV28 and TRBJ2-1 gives the full variable domain: DVKVTQSSRYLVKRTGEKVFLECVQDMDHENMFWYRQDPGLGLRLIYFSYDVKMKEKGDIPEGYSVSREKKERFSLILESASTNQTSMYLCASSSTSGAYNEQFFGPGTRLTVL.

The V gene is TRBV7-2, the J gene TRBJ2-1; 7 bases fit TRBD2. CDR3 length: 16 amino acids. Germline V CDR1 and CDR2: SGHTA, FQGNSA. V lost 5 bases to trimming and J lost 3 bases; unmatched junction nucleotides: 10. The CDR3 sequence: CASSPPGAGSYNEQFF. In nucleotides, the CDR3 is TGTGCCAGCAGCCCCCCGGGAGCGGGGAGCTACAATGAGCAGTTCTTC.

This sequence joins TRBV6-1 and TRBJ2-6, with TRBD1 as a possible D gene (5 bases). The length of the CDR3 is 16 residues. V dropped 0 bases and J dropped 0 bases, with 6 bases sitting between them. The germline V gene has CDR1 MNHNS and CDR2 SASEGT. CDR3 residues: CASSEAQGSGANVLTF. Written as DNA, the CDR3 is TGTGCCAGCAGTGAAGCGCAGGGCTCTGGGGCCAACGTCCTGACTTTC.

The chain couples TRBV10-3 to TRBJ1-1, with D tentatively TRBD1 (6 bases). The CDR3 runs to 14 residues. V lost 9 bases to trimming and J lost 4 bases, with 18 bases between them. CDR1 is ENHRY and CDR2 is SYGVKD in the germline V gene. The CDR3 loop is CAMRQDILFTEAFF. The DNA for the CDR3 is TGTGCCATGAGACAGGATATTCTGTTCACTGAAGCTTTCTTT.

This chain joins TRBV4-3 and TRBJ2-4; 7 bases match TRBD1. CDR1 is LGHNA and CDR2 is YSLEER in the germline V gene. With 2 bases clipped from V and 7 bases from J, the junction kept 8 bases outside the gene matches. This CDR3 contains 15 residues. The CDR3: CASSQQLQGPNIQYF. The CDR3 DNA follows: TGCGCCAGCAGCCAACAACTACAGGGGCCCAACATTCAGTACTTC.

The genes are TRBV19 and TRBJ2-3; the match to TRBD2 covers 7 bases. Germline V gene data show CDR1 as LNHDA and CDR2 as SQIVND (reference sequence). V shed 3 bases and J 0 bases; nucleotides not matched to a gene: 3. The length of the CDR3 is 15 residues. CDR3 protein: CASSMYGGSTDTQYF. The CDR3 DNA sequence: TGTGCCAGTAGTATGTACGGGGGGAGCACAGATACGCAGTATTTT.

The chain links TRBV11-3 to TRBJ2-3, with 8 bases fitting TRBD1. Germline CDR1 and CDR2: SGHNT and YENEEA. Unmatched junction bases numbered 6, after V lost 5 bases and J lost 2 bases. The CDR3 contains 15 residues. CDR3 loop: CASSPRQGSTDTQYF. DNA of the CDR3: TGTGCCAGCAGCCCTAGACAGGGGTCCACAGATACGCAGTATTTT.

The chain combines TRBV18 with TRBJ2-7; no clear D gene. Germline V gene lookup returns CDR1 KGHSH and CDR2 LQKENI. Trimming removed 2 bases from V and 1 base from J, with 12 bases in between. This CDR3 has 15 amino acids. CDR3 nucleotides: TGTGCCAGCTCACCAGGCAGGCCGCCATCCTACGAGCAGTACTTC. Translating gives CASSPGRPPSYEQYF.